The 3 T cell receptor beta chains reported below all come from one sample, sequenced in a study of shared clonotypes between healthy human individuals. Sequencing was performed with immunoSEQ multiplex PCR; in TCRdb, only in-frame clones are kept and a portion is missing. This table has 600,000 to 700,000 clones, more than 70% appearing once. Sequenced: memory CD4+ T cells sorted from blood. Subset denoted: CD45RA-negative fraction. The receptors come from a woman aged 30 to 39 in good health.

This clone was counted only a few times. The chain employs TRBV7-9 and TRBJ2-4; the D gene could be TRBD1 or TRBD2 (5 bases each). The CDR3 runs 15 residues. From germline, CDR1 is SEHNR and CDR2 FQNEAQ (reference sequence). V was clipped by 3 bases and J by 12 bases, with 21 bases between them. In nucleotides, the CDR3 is TGTGCCAGCAGCTTGGGCGGGTCGCGAGGGGCGAGTCAGTACTTC. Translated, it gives CASSLGGSRGASQYF.

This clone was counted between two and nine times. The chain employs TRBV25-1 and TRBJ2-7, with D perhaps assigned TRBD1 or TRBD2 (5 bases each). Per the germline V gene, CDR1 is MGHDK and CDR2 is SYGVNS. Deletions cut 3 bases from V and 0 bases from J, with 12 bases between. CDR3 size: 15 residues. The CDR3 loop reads CASSDRDGRSYEQYF. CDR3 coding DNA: TGTGCCAGCAGTGACCGGGACGGCCGCTCCTACGAGCAGTACTTC.

This chain's CDR3 is CASSEGRDTYEQYF. The DNA for the CDR3 is TGTGCCAGCAGTGAGGGCAGGGATACCTACGAGCAGTACTTC. This sequence joins TRBV2 and TRBJ2-7, with D possibly TRBD1 on 5 matching bases. The CDR3 is 14 residues long. Trimming shortened V by 3 bases and J by 2 bases, and 11 bases separated the two germline ends. Germline CDR1 SNHLY, CDR2 FYNNEI.